These 10 T cell receptor beta chains were all obtained from the same sample, sequenced in a study of T-cell reconstitution after alpha-beta-depleted transplantation in children. Using unique molecular identifiers, the investigators prepared the TCRbeta library. TCRdb itself ran the PCR reads through MiXCR, one entry per CDR3 protein. The data hold some 830,000 distinct CDR3 sequences, with approximately 15% observed a single time. Sequencing used PBMCs, mostly from graft donor cells, obtained 360 days after TCRalphabeta/CD19-depleted stem cell transplant. These receptors originate from a male patient younger than 18 who had a stem cell transplant for acute lymphoblastic leukemia, so the T cells may come from the graft donor.

This clonotype was counted only a few times. The chain carries TRBV5-1 and TRBJ2-3; no clear D. Looked up from germline, CDR1 is SGHRS and CDR2 is YFSETQ. The CDR3 totals 15 residues. Deletions cut 5 bases from V and 0 bases from J, with 13 bases between. The CDR3 sequence: CASRGIRGSTDTQYF. DNA of the CDR3: TGCGCCAGCAGAGGGATCCGTGGGAGCACAGATACGCAGTATTTT.

The rearrangement links TRBV2 to TRBJ2-7; TRBD1 agrees at 12 bases. Germline V lookup: CDR1 SNHLY, CDR2 FYNNEI. V trimming: 6 bases; J trimming: 6 bases; junction bases outside the gene matches: 3. This CDR3 contains 13 residues. CDR3 in amino acids: CASSGTGGFEQYF. The DNA for the CDR3 is TGTGCCAGCAGCGGGACAGGGGGCTTCGAGCAGTACTTC.

This clonotype was counted a few times. This chain connects TRBV29-1 to TRBJ2-7, with 8 bases matching TRBD2. There are 12 residues in the CDR3. Germline values: CDR1 SQVTM, CDR2 ANQGSEA. V lost 7 bases, J lost 4 bases, and 6 bases stayed unmatched. The CDR3 sequence is CSAGGGIYEQYF. The CDR3 DNA follows: TGCAGCGCCGGCGGGGGGATATACGAGCAGTACTTC.

In this sample, this clonotype turned up a few times. At one boundary the junction diverges from the germline segment, which might be a read error. The chain combines TRBV3-1 with TRBJ2-7; D ambiguous. From germline, CDR1 is LGHDT and CDR2 YNNKEL (reference sequence). The CDR3 spans 14 residues. CDR3 region: CASSQGISSNEQYF. The CDR3 nucleotides are TGTGCCAGCAGCCAAGGTATCAGCTCCAACGAGCAGTACTTC.

The chain links TRBV29-1 to TRBJ2-7, with D maybe TRBD1 (6 bases). This CDR3 region has 12 residues. V gave up 6 bases and J gave up 3 bases, with 12 bases separating them. From germline, CDR1 is SQVTM and CDR2 ANQGSEA. The CDR3 loop is CSVGTLLYEQYF. In nucleotides, the CDR3 is TGCAGCGTAGGGACACTTCTCTACGAGCAGTACTTC.

Many counts were recorded for this clonotype. This chain uses TRBV5-1 with TRBJ2-5; no clear D. The CDR3 totals 11 residues. The V and J ends lost 3 bases and 5 bases respectively, with 5 bases between them. Germline V gene lookup returns CDR1 SGHRS and CDR2 YFSETQ. CDR3 loop: CASSSRETQYF. CDR3 coding DNA: TGCGCCAGCAGCTCTAGGGAGACCCAGTACTTC.

This clonotype has just a few counts. The chain couples TRBV4-1 to TRBJ1-2; TRBD1 aligns across 7 bases. The length of the CDR3 is 14 residues. Germline CDR1 MGHRA, CDR2 YSYEKL. V was pared by 2 bases and J by 7 bases, with 7 bases of the junction left unmatched. Here the CDR3 reads CASSQPTGVGGYTF. In DNA, the CDR3 is TGCGCCAGCAGCCAACCTACAGGGGTGGGTGGCTACACCTTC.

The sample holds a few counts of this clonotype. The chain carries TRBV4-1 and TRBJ2-7; D unclear. Germline V gene data show CDR1 as MGHRA and CDR2 as YSYEKL. Trimming took off 1 base at V and 1 base at J, with 14 bases between the two ends. CDR3 length: 16 amino acids. CDR3 coding DNA: TGCGCCAGCAGCCAAGGCCCTTGGATCAAGTCCTACGAGCAGTACTTC. Amino acid sequence: CASSQGPWIKSYEQYF.

This clonotype has just a few counts. V and J are TRBV20-1 and TRBJ2-1; 8 nucleotides line up with TRBD2. CDR3 size: 15 residues. J was trimmed by 4 bases and V by 4 bases; bases with no gene match: 9. CDR1 and CDR2 from the germline V gene are DFQATT and SNEGSKA (reference sequence). The CDR3 is CSAKKTSGSYNEQFF. CDR3 coding DNA: TGCAGTGCTAAAAAAACTAGCGGTAGTTACAATGAGCAGTTCTTC.

The CDR3 spells CASSLAGRGGHSYGYTF. In nucleotides, the CDR3 is TGCGCCAGCAGCTTGGCCGGTAGGGGAGGTCACTCCTATGGCTACACCTTC. The chain uses TRBV5-1 and TRBJ1-2, with D possibly being TRBD1 (5 bases). The germline gives CDR1 SGHRS, CDR2 YFSETQ. Trimming took off 0 bases at V and 4 bases at J, with 19 bases between the two ends. The CDR3 spans 17 residues.